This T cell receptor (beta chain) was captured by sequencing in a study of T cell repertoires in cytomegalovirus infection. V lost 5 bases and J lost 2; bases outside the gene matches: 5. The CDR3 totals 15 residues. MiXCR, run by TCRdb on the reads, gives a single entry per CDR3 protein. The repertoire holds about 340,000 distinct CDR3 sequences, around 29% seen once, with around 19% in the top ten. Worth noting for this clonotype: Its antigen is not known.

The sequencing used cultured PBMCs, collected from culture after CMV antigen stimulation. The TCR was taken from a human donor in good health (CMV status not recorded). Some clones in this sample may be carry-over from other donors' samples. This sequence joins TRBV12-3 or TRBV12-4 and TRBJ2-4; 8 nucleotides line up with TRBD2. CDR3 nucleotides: TGTGCCAGCAGTCCAGCGGGAGAACCCAAAAACATTCAGTACTTC. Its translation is CASSPAGEPKNIQYF.